The 26 T cell receptor beta chains below come from one sample, sequenced in a study of T cells in Graves' hyperthyroidism and ophthalmopathy. The TCR beta CDR3 regions underwent amplification using RNA transcripts as the source. HTBI primers were used for first-round RT-PCR of the TCR CDR3. TCRdb re-analysed the multiplex PCR reads in MiXCR, keeping a single row per CDR3 protein. The data contain fewer than 650,000 distinct CDR3 sequences, about 14% of them seen just once; the ten biggest clones take up roughly 4.5%. Input material: blood. Every receptor here comes from a woman aged 40-49 years with Graves' ophthalmopathy.

This clonotype was counted many times. The chain joins TRBV20-1 to TRBJ2-5; 12 bases are shared with TRBD1. The CDR3 runs to 13 residues. Germline loops: CDR1 DFQATT, CDR2 SNEGSKA (reference sequence). J gave up 5 bases and V 6 bases, and 4 bases lay outside the gene matches. This CDR3 reads CSASGQGAETQYF. The CDR3 nucleotides are TGCAGTGCATCGGGACAGGGGGCCGAGACCCAGTACTTC.

There are many counts of this clonotype. The gene calls are TRBV6-1 and TRBJ1-5, with TRBD1 matching 10 bases. The CDR3 spans 11 residues. V lost 6 bases to trimming and J lost 15 bases; unmatched junction nucleotides: 5. The germline V gene encodes CDR1 MNHNS and CDR2 SASEGT. The CDR3 nucleotides are TGTGCCAGCAGAAGCCGGGACAGGGGGCATTTT. Translation: CASRSRDRGHF.

This clonotype was observed many times. This chain joins TRBV28 and TRBJ2-5; TRBD1 matches at 7 bases. Losses at the gene ends were 5 bases for V and 5 bases for J; bases not matched to a gene: 11. Germline lookup yields CDR1 MDHEN and CDR2 SYDVKM. The CDR3 is 15 amino acids. The CDR3 here is CASSPFTGAWETQYF. CDR3 nucleotides: TGTGCCAGCAGTCCTTTTACAGGGGCTTGGGAGACCCAGTACTTC.

The rearrangement links TRBV13 to TRBJ2-2, with D perhaps TRBD2 (6 bases). V lost 5 bases to trimming and J lost 6 bases, with 34 bases between them. Per the germline V gene, CDR1 is PRHDT and CDR2 is FYEKMQ (reference sequence). The CDR3 has 21 amino acids. CDR3 nucleotides: TGTGCCAGCAGCCCACCGCTCCCGTGGGGCTTGGGGGGAGCTAGAGCCGGGGAGCTGTTTTTT. Its translation: CASSPPLPWGLGGARAGELFF.

This clonotype was counted a few times. The chain has TRBV24-1 and TRBJ2-7, with D unclear. The CDR3 runs 13 residues. Germline values: CDR1 KGHDR, CDR2 SFDVKD. The V end was cut by 2 bases, the J end by 3 bases, with 7 bases between. CDR3 loop: CATSDSKYYEQYF. The CDR3 DNA is TGTGCCACCAGTGATTCCAAATACTACGAGCAGTACTTC.

The CDR3: CASVGAGGQGQPQHF. CDR3 DNA sequence: TGTGCCAGCGTCGGGGCAGGGGGGCAGGGGCAGCCCCAGCATTTT. This chain uses TRBV28 with TRBJ1-5; TRBD1 matches 7 bases. Trimming removed 8 bases from V and 7 bases from J; junction bases left unmatched: 14. The CDR3 totals 15 residues. The germline V gene encodes CDR1 MDHEN and CDR2 SYDVKM. The whole variable domain, remainder taken from reference TRBV28 and TRBJ1-5, is DVKVTQSSRYLVKRTGEKVFLECVQDMDHENMFWYRQDPGLGLRLIYFSYDVKMKEKGDIPEGYSVSREKKERFSLILESASTNQTSMYLCASVGAGGQGQPQHFGDGTRLSIL.

Only a few counts were recorded for this clonotype. The rearrangement uses TRBV14 and TRBJ1-2; weak D call: TRBD1 (6 bases). Germline assignment: CDR1 SGHDN and CDR2 FVKESK. Trimming removed 1 base from V and 6 bases from J, with 12 bases in between. The CDR3 extends over 14 amino acids. CDR3 amino acids: CASSQGLGADGYTF. DNA for the CDR3: TGTGCCAGCAGCCAAGGCTTGGGGGCAGATGGCTACACCTTC.

The rearrangement links TRBV12-3 or TRBV12-4 to TRBJ2-4; a weak D match, TRBD1 (6 bases). Trimming removed 3 bases from V and 1 base from J, with 7 bases in between. The CDR3 runs to 14 residues. The CDR3 DNA reads as TGTGCCAGCAGTTTTAGGGGGGCCAAAAACATTCAGTACTTC. Encoded protein: CASSFRGAKNIQYF.

This clonotype was counted ten times or more. This chain joins TRBV7-2 and TRBJ2-5; D perhaps matches TRBD2 (6 bases). Trimming shortened V by 8 bases and J by 1 base, and 11 bases separated the two germline ends. The CDR3 totals 13 residues. The germline V gene has CDR1 SGHTA and CDR2 FQGNSA. The CDR3 DNA is TGTGCCAGCTGTACTAGCTTCCAAGAGACCCAGTACTTC. It codes for CASCTSFQETQYF.

The chain links TRBV11-2 to TRBJ2-5; a weak D match, TRBD1 (7 bases). Germline CDR1 reads SGHAT; CDR2 reads FQNNGV. This CDR3 is built from 16 residues. V shed 5 bases and J shed 2 bases, with 18 bases lying between them. This CDR3 is CASSRRQGSGQETQYF. CDR3 bases: TGTGCCAGCAGCAGGAGACAGGGCAGCGGGCAAGAGACCCAGTACTTC.

Turning to this clonotype: Relative to the germline gene, one junction end is altered; a read error may explain this. The rearrangement links TRBV10-3 to TRBJ1-2, with 8 bases fitting TRBD1. CDR3 length: 15 residues. Germline loops: CDR1 ENHRY, CDR2 SYGVKD. This CDR3 reads CAISGPQGVDYGYAF. CDR3 DNA: TGTGCCATCAGTGGACCACAGGGGGTAGACTATGGCTACGCCTTC.

This clonotype was found many times. The genes are TRBV15 and TRBJ2-7; the D is unclear. Germline assignment: CDR1 LNHNV and CDR2 YYDKDF (reference sequence). The CDR3 runs to 15 residues. Trimming took off 0 bases at V and 3 bases at J, with 12 bases between the two ends. CDR3 sequence (DNA): TGTGCCACCAGCAGAGATACTCTTTCCGTCTACGAGCAGTACTTC. Translating gives CATSRDTLSVYEQYF.

This clonotype has ten or more counts. The rearrangement links TRBV20-1 to TRBJ2-7; D is undetermined. Trimming removed 5 bases from V and 4 bases from J, with 18 bases in between. Germline V gene data show CDR1 as DFQATT and CDR2 as SNEGSKA (reference sequence). The CDR3 sequence is 14 residues long. The chain's CDR3 is CSASMVEPRYEQYF. The CDR3 DNA reads TGCAGTGCTTCTATGGTAGAACCGCGTTACGAGCAGTACTTC.

The chain's CDR3 is CASSLGIAGNQETQYF. The CDR3 nucleotides read TGCGCCAGCAGCTTGGGGATAGCGGGCAACCAAGAGACCCAGTACTTC. This chain joins TRBV5-1 and TRBJ2-5; TRBD2 aligns across 7 bases. There are 16 residues in the CDR3. Germline lookup yields CDR1 SGHRS and CDR2 YFSETQ. With 0 bases clipped from V and 0 bases from J, the junction kept 5 bases outside the gene matches.

The V call is TRBV9, the J call TRBJ2-2; D call uncertain. Germline V lookup: CDR1 SGDLS, CDR2 YYNGEE. V was trimmed by 0 bases and J by 7 bases, leaving 7 bases between them. The CDR3 extends over 13 amino acids. CDR3 protein: CASSVGESGELFF. As DNA, the CDR3 is TGTGCCAGCAGCGTAGGGGAAAGCGGGGAGCTGTTTTTT.

There are many counts of this clonotype. CDR3 DNA sequence: TGTGCCAGCAGTTCCGTCGTCCGGGACAGGGGGGCTATGAACACTGAAGCTTTCTTT. Translated, it gives CASSSVVRDRGAMNTEAFF. The chain uses TRBV7-8 and TRBJ1-1; TRBD1 aligns across 11 bases. The CDR3 length is 19 residues. CDR1 and CDR2 from the germline V gene are SGHVS and FQNEAQ. Germline trimming cut 6 bases from V and 0 bases from J; bases unmatched to any gene: 15.

This clonotype was observed at least ten times. The rearrangement uses TRBV20-1 and TRBJ2-7; D is unresolved. The germline gives CDR1 DFQATT, CDR2 SNEGSKA (reference sequence). Trimming stripped 5 bases from V and 0 bases from J, with 14 bases between. This CDR3 spans 14 amino acids. The CDR3 loop is CSALDPQYSYEQYF. The CDR3 bases are TGCAGTGCTCTAGACCCACAGTACTCCTACGAGCAGTACTTC.

This chain links TRBV12-3 or TRBV12-4 with TRBJ2-7; 7 bases fit TRBD1. This CDR3 is built from 17 residues. The V segment lost 3 bases and the J segment 3 bases; nucleotides outside the gene matches: 14. The chain's CDR3 is CASSFLWEPGQFYEQYF. The CDR3 nucleotides read TGTGCCAGCAGTTTCCTTTGGGAACCGGGACAGTTCTACGAGCAGTACTTC.

This clonotype occurred a few times. This chain links TRBV18 with TRBJ2-7, with D hard to call. The V and J ends lost 3 bases and 6 bases respectively, with 12 bases between them. CDR1 is KGHSH, CDR2 LQKENI, per germline. The CDR3 runs 13 residues. The CDR3 nucleotides are TGTGCCAGCTCACCTGGCTCTGAGCGCGAGCAGTACTTC. As protein: CASSPGSEREQYF. The whole variable domain, filled in from reference TRBV18 and TRBJ2-7, reads NAGVMQNPRHLVRRRGQEARLRCSPMKGHSHVYWYRQLPEEGLKFMVYLQKENIIDESGMPKERFSAEFPKEGPSILRIQQVVRGDSAAYFCASSPGSEREQYFGPGTRLTVT.

This clonotype was seen repeatedly, ten times or more. V and J are TRBV27 and TRBJ1-5; D might be TRBD1 (6 bases). Per the germline V gene, CDR1 is MNHEY and CDR2 is SMNVEV (reference sequence). The CDR3 totals 14 residues. V was trimmed by 3 bases and J by 7 bases, leaving 13 bases between them. The chain's CDR3 is CASSLGGGRQPQHF. The CDR3 bases are TGTGCCAGCAGTTTGGGAGGGGGAAGGCAGCCCCAGCATTTT.

This clonotype was counted ten times or more. The chain employs TRBV4-1 and TRBJ1-1; TRBD1 matches 10 bases. After removal of 8 bases from V and 5 bases from J, the junction contained 2 bases not matched to a gene. The CDR3 has 12 amino acids. Per the germline V gene, CDR1 is MGHRA and CDR2 is YSYEKL. CDR3 sequence: CASWDRGTEAFF. The CDR3 region has the DNA TGCGCCAGCTGGGACAGGGGAACTGAAGCTTTCTTT.

This clonotype was seen more than once but under ten times. The chain recombines TRBV7-2 with TRBJ1-4, with no clear D. Germline V CDR1 and CDR2: SGHTA, FQGNSA. The CDR3 extends over 14 amino acids. V was clipped by 4 bases and J by 0 bases, with 6 bases between them. The CDR3 DNA sequence: TGTGCCAGCAGCTCCGGGACAACTAATGAAAAACTGTTTTTT. Amino acid sequence: CASSSGTTNEKLFF. The full variable domain, its missing parts supplied by reference TRBV7-2 and TRBJ1-4, is GAGVSQSPSNKVTEKGKDVELRCDPISGHTALYWYRQSLGQGLEFLIYFQGNSAPDKSGLPSDRFSAERTGGSVSTLTIQRTQQEDSAVYLCASSSGTTNEKLFFGSGTQLSVL.

The chain couples TRBV20-1 to TRBJ2-4; D not resolved. The CDR3 spans 16 residues. Germline CDR1 is DFQATT and CDR2 is SNEGSKA (reference sequence). Trimming shortened V by 0 bases and J by 0 bases, and 12 bases separated the two germline ends. CDR3 protein: CSARDPIVIAKNIQYF. CDR3 coding DNA: TGCAGTGCTAGAGATCCGATTGTAATAGCCAAAAACATTCAGTACTTC.

This clonotype was found many times. J is TRBJ2-7 and V is TRBV2; 7 bases are a match to TRBD1. From germline, CDR1 is SNHLY and CDR2 FYNNEI. This CDR3 contains 15 residues. After removal of 0 bases from V and 3 bases from J, the junction contained 5 bases not matched to a gene. The CDR3 reads CASSEAQGVYYEQYF. The DNA for the CDR3 is TGTGCCAGCAGTGAAGCCCAGGGGGTATACTACGAGCAGTACTTC. The full variable domain, in which reference TRBV2 and TRBJ2-7 provide the parts outside the CDR3, is EPEVTQTPSHQVTQMGQEVILRCVPISNHLYFYWYRQILGQKVEFLVSFYNNEISEKSEIFDDQFSVERPDGSNFTLKIRSTKLEDSAMYFCASSEAQGVYYEQYFGPGTRLTVT.

This chain connects TRBV9 to TRBJ2-2, with 12 bases aligning to TRBD2. The CDR3 sequence is 16 residues long. With 0 bases clipped from V and 6 bases from J, the junction kept 3 bases outside the gene matches. CDR1 and CDR2 (germline): SGDLS, YYNGEE. Written as DNA, the CDR3 is TGTGCCAGCAGCGTAGGACTAGCGGGAGTACCCGGGGAGCTGTTTTTT. It yields the protein CASSVGLAGVPGELFF.

This clonotype was counted many times. The V gene is TRBV28, the J gene TRBJ2-5, with D maybe TRBD1 (6 bases). Trimming shortened V by 1 base and J by 9 bases, and 9 bases separated the two germline ends. Germline V lookup: CDR1 MDHEN, CDR2 SYDVKM. The CDR3 is 12 amino acids. The CDR3 sequence: CASSLYGQPQYF. The CDR3 DNA is TGTGCCAGCAGTTTATATGGACAGCCCCAGTACTTC.